A selection of T cell receptor beta chains follows, all from one sample in a study of T cell changes during pregnancy in multiple sclerosis. Profiling relied on immunoSEQ multiplex PCR, and the TCRdb table lists in-frame clones only, not all of them. The sample has about 48,000 clones, approximately 92% seen once. The sample consisted of CD4+ T cells from peripheral blood mononuclear cells, taken in the second trimester of pregnancy. The origin of the receptors is a female donor in good health, enrolled as a control in a pregnancy study. CDR3s include the opening cysteine and the closing phenylalanine or tryptophan. Fields, in order: clone size, J gene, D gene, V gene, CDR3 DNA, CDR3 protein. The D gene is left open where the match is weak. Only some rows state a clone size, as once, few, many or a class for expanded clones.

abundance: NA; j_gene: TRBJ2-7; d_gene: TRBD1; v_gene: TRBV19; CDR3nt: TGTGCCAGTAGTACCGGGGACAGGGCCCGGGGAATCTCCCCCTACGAGCAGTACTTC; CDR3aa: CASSTGDRARGISPYEQYF
abundance: NA; j_gene: TRBJ2-5; d_gene: TRBD1; v_gene: TRBV9; CDR3nt: TGTGCCAGCAGCGTTCGACAGGGTGAGACCCAGTACTTC; CDR3aa: CASSVRQGETQYF
abundance: NA; j_gene: TRBJ2-5; d_gene: TRBD2; v_gene: TRBV7-2; CDR3nt: TGTGCCAGCAGTCCCAAGACTAGCGGGGTCAGGGAGACCCAGTACTTC; CDR3aa: CASSPKTSGVRETQYF
abundance: NA; j_gene: TRBJ1-1; d_gene: NA; v_gene: TRBV5-5; CDR3nt: TGTGCCAGCAGCTTGGCTCGGGCGGGGTACACTGAAGCTTTCTTT; CDR3aa: CASSLARAGYTEAFF
abundance: NA; j_gene: TRBJ1-2; d_gene: NA; v_gene: TRBV20-1; CDR3nt: TGCAGTGTACCGAGGCGGGATGGCTACACCTTC; CDR3aa: CSVPRRDGYTF
abundance: NA; j_gene: TRBJ2-5; d_gene: NA; v_gene: TRBV10-3; CDR3nt: TGTGCCATCAGTGAGTCATGGGCGGGGGAGACCCAGTACTTC; CDR3aa: CAISESWAGETQYF
abundance: NA; j_gene: TRBJ1-1; d_gene: TRBD1; v_gene: TRBV13; CDR3nt: TGTGCCAGCTTTCCAGGGGGCCGTTACACTGAAGCTTTCTTT; CDR3aa: CASFPGGRYTEAFF
abundance: NA; j_gene: TRBJ2-3; d_gene: TRBD2; v_gene: TRBV10-3; CDR3nt: TGTGCCATCGGTATAGCGGGAGATACGCAGTATTTT; CDR3aa: CAIGIAGDTQYF
abundance: NA; j_gene: TRBJ2-7; d_gene: NA; v_gene: TRBV7-8; CDR3nt: TGTGCCAGCAGCCCGCGGGCATCCTACGAGCAGTACTTC; CDR3aa: CASSPRASYEQYF
abundance: NA; j_gene: TRBJ1-6; d_gene: TRBD1; v_gene: TRBV28; CDR3nt: TGTGCCAGCGTTCTCGGACAGGTCCGTTATAATTCACCCCTCCACTTT; CDR3aa: CASVLGQVRYNSPLHF
abundance: NA; j_gene: TRBJ2-5; d_gene: NA; v_gene: TRBV4-1; CDR3nt: TGCGCCAGCAGCGTTAGCGCCCCAGAGACCCAGTACTTC; CDR3aa: CASSVSAPETQYF
abundance: NA; j_gene: TRBJ1-2; d_gene: TRBD1; v_gene: TRBV27; CDR3nt: TGTGCCAGCAGTTTGGGGACAGGCCGCAACTATGGCTACACCTTC; CDR3aa: CASSLGTGRNYGYTF
abundance: few; j_gene: TRBJ1-2; d_gene: NA; v_gene: TRBV5-5; CDR3nt: TGTGCCAGCAGCTTGGAGGGGTGGGATGGCTACACCTTC; CDR3aa: CASSLEGWDGYTF
abundance: NA; j_gene: TRBJ1-2; d_gene: TRBD1; v_gene: TRBV7-2; CDR3nt: TGTGCCAGCAGCCGCTTTCAGGACAGGCTAAACTATGGCTACACCTTC; CDR3aa: CASSRFQDRLNYGYTF
abundance: NA; j_gene: TRBJ2-3; d_gene: NA; v_gene: TRBV23-1; CDR3nt: TGCGCCAGCAGTCACCACACAGATACGCAGTATTTT; CDR3aa: CASSHHTDTQYF
abundance: few; j_gene: TRBJ2-1; d_gene: NA; v_gene: TRBV5-1; CDR3nt: TGCGCCAGCAGCCACGATCCAACGGGGAATGAGCAGTTCTTC; CDR3aa: CASSHDPTGNEQFF
abundance: NA; j_gene: TRBJ2-3; d_gene: TRBD1; v_gene: TRBV28; CDR3nt: TGTGCCAGCAGTATCCCAAAAGACAGGGGAGGCGCAGATACGCAGTATTTT; CDR3aa: CASSIPKDRGGADTQYF
abundance: NA; j_gene: TRBJ2-1; d_gene: NA; v_gene: TRBV21-1; CDR3nt: TGTGCCAGCAGCACGCCGGGACTGGGGGGAAATGAGCAGTTCTTC; CDR3aa: CASSTPGLGGNEQFF
abundance: NA; j_gene: TRBJ2-2; d_gene: NA; v_gene: TRBV25-1; CDR3nt: TGTGCCAGCAGTGTTTGGGCGGGCACCGGGGAGCTGTTTTTT; CDR3aa: CASSVWAGTGELFF
abundance: NA; j_gene: TRBJ2-1; d_gene: NA; v_gene: TRBV2; CDR3nt: TGTGCCAGCAGTGAGGCGAGACACCCTACCTACAATGAGCAGTTCTTC; CDR3aa: CASSEARHPTYNEQFF
abundance: NA; j_gene: TRBJ2-1; d_gene: NA; v_gene: TRBV6-1; CDR3nt: TGTGCCAGCACCCCAAACAGAGCAGAGCAGTTCTTC; CDR3aa: CASTPNRAEQFF
abundance: NA; j_gene: TRBJ2-5; d_gene: TRBD2; v_gene: TRBV15; CDR3nt: TGTGCCACCAGCATCGGCGGGAGGGGAGAGGAGACCCAGTACTTC; CDR3aa: CATSIGGRGEETQYF
abundance: NA; j_gene: TRBJ2-7; d_gene: TRBD1; v_gene: TRBV10-1; CDR3nt: TGCGCCAAGATGACAGGGTGCGAGCAGTACTTC; CDR3aa: CAKMTGCEQYF
abundance: NA; j_gene: TRBJ2-2; d_gene: NA; v_gene: TRBV6-4; CDR3nt: TGTGCCAGCAGTGACTCCCTAACGGCCGGGGAGCTGTTTTTT; CDR3aa: CASSDSLTAGELFF